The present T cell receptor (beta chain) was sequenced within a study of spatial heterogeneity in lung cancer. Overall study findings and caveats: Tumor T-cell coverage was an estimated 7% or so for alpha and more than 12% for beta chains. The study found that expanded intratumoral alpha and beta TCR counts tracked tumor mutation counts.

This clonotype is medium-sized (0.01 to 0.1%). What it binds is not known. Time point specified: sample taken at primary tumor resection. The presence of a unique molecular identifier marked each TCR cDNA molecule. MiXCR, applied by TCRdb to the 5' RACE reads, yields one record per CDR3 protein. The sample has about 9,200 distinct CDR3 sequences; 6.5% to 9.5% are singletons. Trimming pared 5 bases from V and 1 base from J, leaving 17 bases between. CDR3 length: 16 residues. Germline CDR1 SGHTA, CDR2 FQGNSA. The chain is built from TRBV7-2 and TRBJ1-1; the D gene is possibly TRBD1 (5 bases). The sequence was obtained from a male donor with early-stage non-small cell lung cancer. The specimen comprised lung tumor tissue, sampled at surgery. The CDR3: CASSPGTGLSNTEAFF. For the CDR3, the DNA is TGTGCCAGCAGCCCCGGCACAGGCCTCTCGAACACTGAAGCTTTCTTT. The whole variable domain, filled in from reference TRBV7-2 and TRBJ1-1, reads GAGVSQSPSNKVTEKGKDVELRCDPISGHTALYWYRQSLGQGLEFLIYFQGNSAPDKSGLPSDRFSAERTGGSVSTLTIQRTQQEDSAVYLCASSPGTGLSNTEAFFGQGTRLTVV.